This TCR beta chain was observed in a study of beta chain features in type 1 diabetes. The V and J ends lost 5 bases and 4 bases respectively, with 15 bases between them. Germline loops: CDR1 GTSNPN, CDR2 SVGIG (reference sequence). The CDR3 spans 13 residues. This clone appeared a few times. All of the isolated RNA was reverse transcribed, so expressed TCRB transcripts were sequenced. TCRdb's table, derived via immunoSEQ multiplex PCR, lists solely in-frame clones and lacks some. The sample yields around 300,000 clones, 8% seen once. The specimen was central memory CD4+ T cells from blood. This chain links TRBV30 with TRBJ2-7; D may be TRBD1 or TRBD2 (5 bases each). This sequence was found in a woman between 18 and 30 years old in good health. This CDR3 is CAWDWGSNYEQYF. The CDR3 nucleotides read TGTGCCTGGGACTGGGGGAGCAATTACGAGCAGTACTTC.